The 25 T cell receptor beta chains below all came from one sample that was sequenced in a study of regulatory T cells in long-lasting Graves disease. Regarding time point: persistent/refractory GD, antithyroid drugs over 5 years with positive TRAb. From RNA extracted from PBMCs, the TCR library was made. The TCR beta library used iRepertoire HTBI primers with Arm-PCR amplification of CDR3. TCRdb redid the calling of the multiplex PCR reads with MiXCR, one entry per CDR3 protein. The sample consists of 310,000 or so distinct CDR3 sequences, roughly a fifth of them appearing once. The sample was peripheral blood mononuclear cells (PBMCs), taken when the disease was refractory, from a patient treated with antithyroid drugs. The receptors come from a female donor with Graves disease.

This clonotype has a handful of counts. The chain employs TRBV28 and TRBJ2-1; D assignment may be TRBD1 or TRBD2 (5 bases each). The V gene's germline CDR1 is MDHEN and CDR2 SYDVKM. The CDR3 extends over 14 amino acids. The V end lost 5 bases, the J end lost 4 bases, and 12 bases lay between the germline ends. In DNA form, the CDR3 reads TGTGCCAGCAGTACTAGGGGCATATACAATGAGCAGTTCTTC. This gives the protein CASSTRGIYNEQFF.

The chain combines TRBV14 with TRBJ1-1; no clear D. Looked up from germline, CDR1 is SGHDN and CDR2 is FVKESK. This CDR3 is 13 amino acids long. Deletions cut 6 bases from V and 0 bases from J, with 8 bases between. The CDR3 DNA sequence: TGTGCCAGCAGACCTACCATGAACACTGAAGCTTTCTTT. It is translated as CASRPTMNTEAFF.

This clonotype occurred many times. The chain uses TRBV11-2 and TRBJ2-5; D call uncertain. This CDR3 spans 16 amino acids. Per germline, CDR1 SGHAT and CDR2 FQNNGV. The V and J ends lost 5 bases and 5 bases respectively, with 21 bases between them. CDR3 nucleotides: TGTGCCAGCAGCCCCGCCAGGAACTACCTGGGGGAGACCCAGTACTTC. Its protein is CASSPARNYLGETQYF.

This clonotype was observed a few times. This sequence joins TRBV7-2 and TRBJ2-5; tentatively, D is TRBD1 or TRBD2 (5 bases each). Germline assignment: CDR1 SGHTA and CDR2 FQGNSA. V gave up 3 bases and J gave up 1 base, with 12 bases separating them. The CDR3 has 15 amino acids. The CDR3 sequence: CASSFPLGAQETQYF. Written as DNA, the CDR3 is TGTGCCAGCAGCTTCCCCCTCGGGGCCCAAGAGACCCAGTACTTC.

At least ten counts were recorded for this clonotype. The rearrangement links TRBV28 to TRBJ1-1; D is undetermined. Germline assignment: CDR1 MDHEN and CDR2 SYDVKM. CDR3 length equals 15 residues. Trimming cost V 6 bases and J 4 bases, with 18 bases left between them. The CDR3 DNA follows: TGTGCCAGCAGGAAAGCAGCCAGTATTGGCACTGAAGCTTTCTTT. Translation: CASRKAASIGTEAFF. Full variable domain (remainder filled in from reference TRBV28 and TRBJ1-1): DVKVTQSSRYLVKRTGEKVFLECVQDMDHENMFWYRQDPGLGLRLIYFSYDVKMKEKGDIPEGYSVSREKKERFSLILESASTNQTSMYLCASRKAASIGTEAFFGQGTRLTVV.

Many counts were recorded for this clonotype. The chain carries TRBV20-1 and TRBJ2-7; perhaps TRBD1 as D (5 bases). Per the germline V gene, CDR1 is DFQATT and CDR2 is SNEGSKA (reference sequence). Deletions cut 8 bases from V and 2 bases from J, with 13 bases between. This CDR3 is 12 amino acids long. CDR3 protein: CSPDTGTYEQYF. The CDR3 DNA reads TGCAGTCCGGACACGGGCACCTACGAGCAGTACTTC.

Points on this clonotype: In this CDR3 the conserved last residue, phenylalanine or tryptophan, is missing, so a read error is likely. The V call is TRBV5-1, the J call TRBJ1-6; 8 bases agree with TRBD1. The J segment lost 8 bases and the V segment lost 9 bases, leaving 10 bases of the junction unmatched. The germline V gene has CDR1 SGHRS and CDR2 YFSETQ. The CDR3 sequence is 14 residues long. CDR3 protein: CATKLDREDSPLHL. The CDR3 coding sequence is TGCGCCACCAAATTGGACAGGGAGGATTCACCCCTCCACCTT.

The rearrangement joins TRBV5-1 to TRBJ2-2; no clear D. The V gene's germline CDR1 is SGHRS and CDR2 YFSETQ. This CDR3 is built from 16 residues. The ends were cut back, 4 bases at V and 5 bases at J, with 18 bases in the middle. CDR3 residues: CASSPIDLGLTGELFF. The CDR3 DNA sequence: TGCGCCAGCAGCCCGATCGATCTAGGCCTTACCGGGGAGCTGTTTTTT.

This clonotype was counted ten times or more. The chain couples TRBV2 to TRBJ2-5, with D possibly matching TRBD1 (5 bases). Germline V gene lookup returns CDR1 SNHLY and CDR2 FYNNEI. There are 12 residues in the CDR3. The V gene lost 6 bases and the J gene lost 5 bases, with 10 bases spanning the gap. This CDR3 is CASSPAGETQYF. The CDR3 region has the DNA TGTGCCAGCAGCCCCGCAGGGGAGACCCAGTACTTC.

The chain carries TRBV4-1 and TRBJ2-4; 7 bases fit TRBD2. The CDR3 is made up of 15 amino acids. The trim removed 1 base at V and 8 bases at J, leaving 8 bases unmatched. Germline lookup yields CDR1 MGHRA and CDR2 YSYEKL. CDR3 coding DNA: TGCGCCAGCAGCCAAGCCCTACGGAGCGGGGACATTCAGTACTTC. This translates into CASSQALRSGDIQYF.

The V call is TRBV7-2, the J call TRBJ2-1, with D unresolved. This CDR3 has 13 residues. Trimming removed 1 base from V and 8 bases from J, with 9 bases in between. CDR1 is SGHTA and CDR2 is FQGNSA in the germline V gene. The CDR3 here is CASSLVRGDEQFF. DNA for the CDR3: TGTGCCAGCAGCTTAGTCCGTGGGGATGAGCAGTTCTTC.

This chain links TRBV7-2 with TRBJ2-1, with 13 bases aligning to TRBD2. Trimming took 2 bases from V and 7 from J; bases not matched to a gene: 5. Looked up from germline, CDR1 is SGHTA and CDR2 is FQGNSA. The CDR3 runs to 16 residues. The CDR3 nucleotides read TGTGCCAGCAGCTTAACTAGCGGGGGGGCCCGGAATGAGCAGTTCTTC. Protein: CASSLTSGGARNEQFF.

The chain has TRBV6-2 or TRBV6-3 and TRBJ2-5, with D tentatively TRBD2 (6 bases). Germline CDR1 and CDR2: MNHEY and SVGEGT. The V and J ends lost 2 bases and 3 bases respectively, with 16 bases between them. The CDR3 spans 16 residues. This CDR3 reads CASSYSGGVQEETQYF. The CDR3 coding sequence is TGTGCCAGCAGTTACAGCGGCGGGGTCCAAGAAGAGACCCAGTACTTC.

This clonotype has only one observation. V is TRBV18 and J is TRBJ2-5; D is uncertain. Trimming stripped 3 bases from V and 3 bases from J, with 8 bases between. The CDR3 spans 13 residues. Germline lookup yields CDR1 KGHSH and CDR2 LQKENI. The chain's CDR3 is CASSPYLEETQYF. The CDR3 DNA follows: TGTGCCAGCTCACCGTACCTGGAAGAGACCCAGTACTTC.

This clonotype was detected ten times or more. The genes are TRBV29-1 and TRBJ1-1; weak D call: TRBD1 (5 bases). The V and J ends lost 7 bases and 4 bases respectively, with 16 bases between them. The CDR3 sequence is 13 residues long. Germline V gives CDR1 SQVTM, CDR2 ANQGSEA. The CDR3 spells CSATRGGATEAFF. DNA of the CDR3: TGCAGCGCCACTCGGGGAGGGGCCACTGAAGCTTTCTTT.

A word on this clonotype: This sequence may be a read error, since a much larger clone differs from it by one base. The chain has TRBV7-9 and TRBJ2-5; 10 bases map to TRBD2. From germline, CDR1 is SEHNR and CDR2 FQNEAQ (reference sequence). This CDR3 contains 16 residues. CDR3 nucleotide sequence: TGTGCCCGCAGCTTAGTATCCGGACTAGCGGAAGAGACCCAGTACTTC. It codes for CARSLVSGLAEETQYF. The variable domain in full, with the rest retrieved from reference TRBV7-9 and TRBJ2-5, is DTGVSQNPRHKITKRGQNVTFRCDPISEHNRLYWYRQTLGQGPEFLTYFQNEAQLEKSRLLSDRFSAERPKGSFSTLEIQRTEQGDSAMYLCARSLVSGLAEETQYFGPGTRLLVL.

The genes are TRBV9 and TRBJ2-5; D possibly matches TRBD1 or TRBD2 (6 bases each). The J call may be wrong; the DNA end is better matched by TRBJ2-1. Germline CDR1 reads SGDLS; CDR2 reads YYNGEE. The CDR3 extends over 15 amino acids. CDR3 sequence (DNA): TGTGCCAGCAGCATACTAACGGGGGCGGGAAATGAGCAGTTCTTC. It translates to CASSILTGAGNEQFF.

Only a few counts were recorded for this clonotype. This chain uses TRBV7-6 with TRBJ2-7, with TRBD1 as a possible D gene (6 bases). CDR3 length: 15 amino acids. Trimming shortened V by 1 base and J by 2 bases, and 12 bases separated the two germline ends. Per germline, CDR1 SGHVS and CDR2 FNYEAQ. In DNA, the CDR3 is TGTGCCAGCAGCTTAGTAGGTGACAGGCCCTACGAGCAGTACTTC. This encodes CASSLVGDRPYEQYF.

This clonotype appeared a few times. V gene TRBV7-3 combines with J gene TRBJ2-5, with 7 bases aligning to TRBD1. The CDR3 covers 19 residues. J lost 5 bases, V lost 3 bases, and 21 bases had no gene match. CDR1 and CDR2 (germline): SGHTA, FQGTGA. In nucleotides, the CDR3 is TGTGCCAGCAGCTTGCCCAGTCTCCGTAACCAGACAGGGCACGAGACCCAGTACTTC. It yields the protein CASSLPSLRNQTGHETQYF.

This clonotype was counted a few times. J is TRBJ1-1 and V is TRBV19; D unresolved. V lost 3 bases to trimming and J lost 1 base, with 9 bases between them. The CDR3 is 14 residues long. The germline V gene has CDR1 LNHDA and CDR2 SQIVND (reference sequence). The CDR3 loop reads CASSIGWGNTEAFF. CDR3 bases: TGTGCCAGTAGTATTGGGTGGGGGAACACTGAAGCTTTCTTT.

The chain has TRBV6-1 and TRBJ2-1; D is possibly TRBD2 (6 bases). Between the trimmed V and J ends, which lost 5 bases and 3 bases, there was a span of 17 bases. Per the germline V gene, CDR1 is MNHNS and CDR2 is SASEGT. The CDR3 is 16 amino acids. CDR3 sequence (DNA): TGTGCCAGCAGTCCCGTCCCCGGGGGAGGCTACAATGAGCAGTTCTTC. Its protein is CASSPVPGGGYNEQFF.

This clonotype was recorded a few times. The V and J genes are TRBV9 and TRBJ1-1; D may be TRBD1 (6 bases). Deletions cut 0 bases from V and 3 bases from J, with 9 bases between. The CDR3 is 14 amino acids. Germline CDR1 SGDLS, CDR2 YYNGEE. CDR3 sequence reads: CASSVDPGDTEAFF. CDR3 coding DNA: TGTGCCAGCAGCGTAGACCCAGGGGACACTGAAGCTTTCTTT.

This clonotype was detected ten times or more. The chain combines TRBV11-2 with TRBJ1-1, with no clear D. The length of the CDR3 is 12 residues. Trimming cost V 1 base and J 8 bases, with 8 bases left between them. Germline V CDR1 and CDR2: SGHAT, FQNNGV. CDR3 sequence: CASSLAGGEAFF. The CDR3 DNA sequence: TGTGCCAGCAGCTTAGCGGGTGGGGAAGCTTTCTTT.

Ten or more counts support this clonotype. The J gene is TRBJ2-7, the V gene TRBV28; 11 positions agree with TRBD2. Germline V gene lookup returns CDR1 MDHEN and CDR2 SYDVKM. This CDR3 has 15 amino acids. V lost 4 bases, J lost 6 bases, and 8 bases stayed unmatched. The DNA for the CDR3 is TGTGCCAGCAGTTCTAGCGGGAGGCACGGGGTCGAGCAGTACTTC. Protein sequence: CASSSSGRHGVEQYF.

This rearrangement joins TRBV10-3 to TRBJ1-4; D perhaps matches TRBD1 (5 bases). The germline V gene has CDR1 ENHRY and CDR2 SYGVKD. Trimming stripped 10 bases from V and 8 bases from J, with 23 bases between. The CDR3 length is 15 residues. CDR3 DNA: TGTGCCACCCGGGACCGAGGGGCCTGGGCGGAAAAACTGTTTTTT. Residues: CATRDRGAWAEKLFF.